This is a list of T cell receptor beta chains from one sample in a study of graft-versus-host responses after intestinal transplantation. The protocol was immunoSEQ multiplex PCR, while the TCRdb copy is restricted to in-frame clones and leaves out a portion. The sample has about 78,000 clones, about 90% seen once. No antigen is known for these receptors. Here the sequenced sample was unstimulated CD8+ T cells sorted from spleen or lymph node cells, taken before transplant. Receptors originate from a human donor who was the organ donor for an intestinal transplant. Both conserved end residues are part of each CDR3. A D gene is named only where the DNA matches it firmly. Clone size, where shown, is once, few, many, or a class for clones that have expanded.

size: -; J: TRBJ2-5; D: TRBD2; V: TRBV7-8; CDR3: CASSQGTSGVETQYF; DNA: TGTGCCAGCAGCCAGGGGACTAGCGGGGTTGAGACCCAGTACTTC
size: -; J: TRBJ1-2; D: -; V: TRBV14; CDR3: CASSQTQSGVYGYTF; DNA: TGTGCCAGCAGCCAAACACAGAGCGGGGTCTATGGCTACACCTTC
size: -; J: TRBJ2-5; D: -; V: TRBV5-1; CDR3: CASSFEGRFQTQYF; DNA: TGCGCCAGCAGCTTTGAGGGGAGGTTCCAGACCCAGTACTTC
size: -; J: TRBJ1-5; D: TRBD1; V: TRBV29-1; CDR3: CSAEQGAGQPQHF; DNA: TGCAGCGCAGAACAGGGGGCAGGTCAGCCCCAGCATTTT
size: -; J: TRBJ1-3; D: -; V: TRBV27; CDR3: CASSESRTAVRGNTIYF; DNA: TGTGCCAGCAGCGAATCTAGGACAGCCGTTCGGGGAAACACCATATATTTT
size: -; J: TRBJ2-4; D: TRBD1; V: TRBV6-4; CDR3: CASSDSQGANIQYF; DNA: TGTGCCAGCAGTGACTCACAGGGGGCAAACATTCAGTACTTC
size: once; J: TRBJ2-1; D: -; V: TRBV7-8; CDR3: CASSHTGTLSSYNEQFF; DNA: TGTGCCAGCAGCCACACCGGGACTCTGAGCTCCTACAATGAGCAGTTCTTC
size: -; J: TRBJ1-1; D: TRBD1; V: TRBV27; CDR3: CASRDRGLKTEAFF; DNA: TGTGCCAGCAGGGACAGGGGGCTGAAAACTGAAGCTTTCTTT
size: -; J: TRBJ1-5; D: -; V: TRBV2; CDR3: CASSEAPDGYSNQPQHF; DNA: TGTGCCAGCAGTGAAGCGCCCGACGGGTATAGCAATCAGCCCCAGCATTTT
size: once; J: TRBJ1-1; D: TRBD1; V: TRBV2; CDR3: CASSEDRGTEAFF; DNA: TGTGCCAGCAGTGAAGACAGGGGGACTGAAGCTTTCTTT
size: -; J: TRBJ2-5; D: TRBD2; V: TRBV4-1; CDR3: CASSQGGIRGLEETQYF; DNA: TGCGCCAGCAGCCAAGGAGGTATCAGGGGACTAGAAGAGACCCAGTACTTC
size: few; J: TRBJ2-1; D: TRBD2; V: TRBV11-3; CDR3: CASSSGRAYNEQFF; DNA: TGTGCCAGCAGCTCCGGGAGGGCCTACAATGAGCAGTTCTTC
size: few; J: TRBJ1-1; D: -; V: TRBV4-1; CDR3: CASSQRSPLDTEAFF; DNA: TGCGCCAGCAGCCAGCGTTCCCCCCTAGACACTGAAGCTTTCTTT
size: few; J: TRBJ1-1; D: -; V: TRBV4-2; CDR3: CASSQVGRGSTEAFF; DNA: TGTGCCAGCAGCCAAGTAGGAAGAGGGAGCACTGAAGCTTTCTTT
size: -; J: TRBJ1-1; D: TRBD1; V: TRBV10-3; CDR3: CAISEITGGGNTEAFF; DNA: TGTGCCATCAGTGAGATAACAGGGGGCGGTAACACTGAAGCTTTCTTT
size: -; J: TRBJ2-3; D: TRBD1; V: TRBV10-3; CDR3: CAISEGFTGARTQYF; DNA: TGTGCCATCAGTGAGGGCTTTACAGGGGCACGTACGCAGTATTTT
size: -; J: TRBJ2-3; D: TRBD1; V: TRBV2; CDR3: CATRGQLLVGSTDTQYF; DNA: TGTGCCACCAGGGGACAGTTACTAGTGGGGAGCACAGATACGCAGTATTTT